This record concerns one T cell receptor (beta chain) sequence. What it recognizes is unknown. TCRdb re-derived calls from the 5' RACE reads in MiXCR, one entry per CDR3 protein. The table lists more than 50,000 distinct CDR3 sequences, about 3.7% of them singletons. The data are from a study of neurological immune-mediated disorders. The ends were cut back, 0 bases at V and 0 bases at J, with 10 bases in the middle. CDR3 length: 16 residues. Looked up from germline, CDR1 is SGHTA and CDR2 is FQGNSA. Study-level results: Expanded clones shared no identical CDR3 amino acid sequences across subjects, which suggested private TCR-beta repertoires in all groups.

The source is an older woman with multiple sclerosis. The sample consisted of PBMCs. The rearrangement uses TRBV7-2 and TRBJ2-3; no clear D. The CDR3 sequence: CASSLAQSSSTDTQYF. The CDR3 DNA sequence: TGTGCCAGCAGCTTAGCCCAGAGTAGCAGCACAGATACGCAGTATTTT.